This T cell receptor beta chain stems from a study of T-cell memory formation after mild COVID-19. For the study at large: Largely donor-specific TCR clusters were found.

Remarks on this clonotype: What it binds is not known.

V was shortened by 0 bases and J by 4 bases, with 10 bases between the two germline ends. Per the germline V gene, CDR1 is SGHRS and CDR2 is YFSETQ. The CDR3 sequence is 14 residues long. Study results and limitations: Pre-infection memory harbored some responding clones, suggesting cross-reactive memory joined.

MiXCR, run by TCRdb on the 5' RACE reads, gives a single entry per CDR3 protein. The data contain around 450,000 distinct CDR3 sequences, approximately 24% of them singletons. This TCR was recovered from an adult woman who had mild COVID-19 (a few samples of this study predate the infection). Cell type and time point are not known. Sequences were obtained from PBMCs or a T cell subset sorted from them (not recorded which). V is TRBV5-1 and J is TRBJ1-2; TRBD1 is a possible D gene (6 bases). The CDR3 bases are TGCGCCAGCAGCTTGGGGACAGCGATCTATGGCTACACCTTC. Its protein is CASSLGTAIYGYTF.